Shown below are 22 T cell receptor beta chains from a single sample sequenced in a study of OX40 agonist ivuxolimab in advanced cancers. The protocol was immunoSEQ multiplex PCR, while the TCRdb copy is restricted to in-frame clones and leaves out a portion. Among some 140,000 clones listed, about 93% were seen once. The material was CD4+ or CD8+ T cells sorted from blood, obtained in a trial of the OX40 agonist ivuxolimab. These receptors originate from an adult with an advanced solid tumor such as melanoma, head and neck, liver or kidney cancer.

The J gene is TRBJ2-7, the V gene TRBV7-2, with D unclear. Trimming removed 3 bases at V and 2 bases at J, with 11 bases between. Germline assignment: CDR1 SGHTA and CDR2 FQGNSA. CDR3 length: 14 amino acids. The CDR3, as DNA: TGTGCCAGCAGCTTCTTACTTGGCGCCTACGAGCAGTACTTC. Its protein is CASSFLLGAYEQYF.

This chain connects TRBV11-2 to TRBJ2-2, with unresolved D. CDR1 and CDR2 (germline): SGHAT, FQNNGV. The CDR3 sequence is 12 residues long. The V end was cut by 3 bases, the J end by 4 bases, with 3 bases between. The CDR3, as DNA: TGTGCCAGCAGCTTGTCCACCGGGGAGCTGTTTTTT. Its translation is CASSLSTGELFF.

The genes are TRBV5-1 and TRBJ2-1, with TRBD2 matching over 12 bases. The CDR3 extends over 14 amino acids. Germline values: CDR1 SGHRS, CDR2 YFSETQ. V lost 5 bases to trimming and J lost 8 bases; unmatched junction nucleotides: 5. This CDR3 is CASRTSGSSDEQFF. CDR3 in DNA: TGCGCCAGCAGGACTAGCGGGAGTAGTGATGAGCAGTTCTTC. The complete variable domain, with remaining parts taken from reference TRBV5-1 and TRBJ2-1, reads KAGVTQTPRYLIKTRGQQVTLSCSPISGHRSVSWYQQTPGQGLQFLFEYFSETQRNKGNFPGRFSGRQFSNSRSEMNVSTLELGDSALYLCASRTSGSSDEQFFGPGTRLTVL.

This clone has a single count. The V call is TRBV20-1, the J call TRBJ1-2; D is perhaps TRBD1 (6 bases). This CDR3 has 11 residues. CDR1 and CDR2 (germline): DFQATT, SNEGSKA (reference sequence). Trimming stripped 3 bases from V and 9 bases from J, with 11 bases between. The CDR3 region is CSASTRDSYTF. The CDR3, as DNA: TGCAGTGCTAGCACCAGGGACAGCTACACCTTC.

The genes are TRBV28 and TRBJ2-7; 9 bases map to TRBD2. CDR3 length equals 17 residues. Germline V gene data show CDR1 as MDHEN and CDR2 as SYDVKM. J lost 0 bases, V lost 2 bases, and 8 bases had no gene match. CDR3 residues: CASSLKVRLAASYEQYF. The CDR3 DNA follows: TGTGCCAGCAGTTTAAAGGTTAGACTAGCGGCCTCCTACGAGCAGTACTTC.

This sequence joins TRBV7-9 and TRBJ1-4; D perhaps matches TRBD1 (5 bases). Germline CDR1 is SEHNR and CDR2 is FQNEAQ (reference sequence). The CDR3 is made up of 14 amino acids. The V end was cut by 1 base, the J end by 4 bases, with 7 bases between. The CDR3 reads CASSLGQFNEKLFF. The CDR3 nucleotides are TGTGCCAGCAGCTTAGGACAGTTTAATGAAAAACTGTTTTTT.

This clone was found once. This chain joins TRBV5-6 and TRBJ1-5; D unresolved. The germline V and J ends were trimmed by 1 base and 1 base, with 9 bases remaining between them. CDR3 size: 15 residues. Germline V CDR1 and CDR2: SGHDT, YYEEEE. The CDR3 reads CASSLRLLSNQPQHF. Written as DNA, the CDR3 is TGTGCCAGCAGCTTGAGGCTTCTGAGCAATCAGCCCCAGCATTTT.

This chain links TRBV4-1 with TRBJ2-5; D may be TRBD1 (6 bases). This CDR3 is built from 15 residues. The germline V gene encodes CDR1 MGHRA and CDR2 YSYEKL. Trimming left V 1 base short and J 5 bases short, with 14 bases between. The DNA of the CDR3 is TGCGCCAGCAGCCAAGGAGGGACGAGGGGGGAGACCCAGTACTTC. It encodes CASSQGGTRGETQYF.

The chain recombines TRBV20-1 with TRBJ2-7, with D hard to call. Per germline, CDR1 DFQATT and CDR2 SNEGSKA (reference sequence). V lost 6 bases and J 2 bases, leaving 8 bases between the germline ends. The CDR3 spans 11 residues. CDR3 coding DNA: TGCAGTGCCACCCAAACCTACGAGCAGTACTTC. It specifies CSATQTYEQYF.

This sequence joins TRBV18 and TRBJ1-3; perhaps TRBD1 as D (5 bases). This CDR3 spans 15 amino acids. Germline lookup yields CDR1 KGHSH and CDR2 LQKENI. Trimming stripped 3 bases from V and 2 bases from J, with 11 bases between. The DNA for the CDR3 is TGTGCCAGCTCACCGTCGGGGGGGACTGGAAACACCATATATTTT. Residues: CASSPSGGTGNTIYF. Using reference TRBV18 and TRBJ1-3 for the parts outside the CDR3, the full variable domain is NAGVMQNPRHLVRRRGQEARLRCSPMKGHSHVYWYRQLPEEGLKFMVYLQKENIIDESGMPKERFSAEFPKEGPSILRIQQVVRGDSAAYFCASSPSGGTGNTIYFGEGSWLTVV.

The table lists this clone with a count of one. The gene calls are TRBV5-4 and TRBJ2-7; 7 bases map to TRBD1. J lost 4 bases, V lost 4 bases, and 11 bases had no gene match. CDR3 size: 15 residues. Germline values: CDR1 SGHNT, CDR2 YYREEE (reference sequence). The CDR3 is CASSARTGEFYEQYF. CDR3 in DNA: TGTGCCAGCAGCGCTCGGACAGGAGAATTTTACGAGCAGTACTTC. Complete variable domain (other parts from reference TRBV5-4 and TRBJ2-7): ETGVTQSPTHLIKTRGQQVTLRCSSQSGHNTVSWYQQALGQGPQFIFQYYREEENGRGNFPPRFSGLQFPNYSSELNVNALELDDSALYLCASSARTGEFYEQYFGPGTRLTVT.

J is TRBJ2-2 and V is TRBV4-3; TRBD2 matches at 7 bases. V trimming: 5 bases; J trimming: 0 bases; junction bases outside the gene matches: 3. CDR1 and CDR2 from the germline V gene are LGHNA and YSLEER. CDR3 size: 15 residues. The CDR3 bases are TGCGCCAGCAGCTCTCGGGGGGCGAACACCGGGGAGCTGTTTTTT. This translates into CASSSRGANTGELFF.

CDR3: CASSFLAGVGTGNEQFF. CDR3 bases: TGTGCCAGCAGCTTCCTAGCGGGAGTGGGGACAGGGAATGAGCAGTTCTTC. This rearrangement joins TRBV7-3 to TRBJ2-1, with D possibly being TRBD2 (10 bases). Per germline, CDR1 SGHTA and CDR2 FQGTGA. This CDR3 spans 17 amino acids. Trimming pared 3 bases from V and 7 bases from J, leaving 22 bases between.

The chain combines TRBV5-4 with TRBJ1-4, with unresolved D. V was shortened by 4 bases and J by 7 bases, with 11 bases between the two germline ends. The germline V gene encodes CDR1 SGHNT and CDR2 YYREEE (reference sequence). The CDR3 runs 13 residues. The CDR3 DNA follows: TGTGCCAGCAGCATACGCGGTACTGAAAAACTGTTTTTT. Amino acids: CASSIRGTEKLFF.

The chain carries TRBV6-5 and TRBJ1-1; D is possibly TRBD1 (5 bases). Germline CDR1 MNHEY, CDR2 SVGAGI. The CDR3 contains 14 residues. V was clipped by 0 bases and J by 5 bases, with 10 bases between them. The CDR3 DNA follows: TGTGCCAGCAGTTACTCACCAGGGTTGACTGAAGCTTTCTTT. Protein sequence: CASSYSPGLTEAFF.

J is TRBJ1-2 and V is TRBV20-1; 7 bases agree with TRBD1. V gave up 5 bases and J gave up 6 bases; unmatched junction bases: 3. This CDR3 has 11 amino acids. CDR1 and CDR2 from the germline V gene are DFQATT and SNEGSKA (reference sequence). CDR3 region: CSAVQGNGYTF. The CDR3 coding sequence is TGCAGTGCTGTACAGGGGAATGGCTACACCTTC.

The V call is TRBV9, the J call TRBJ1-5; D remains unclear. With 0 bases removed from V and 5 bases from J, the gap between germline ends came to 9 bases. This CDR3 contains 14 residues. Per germline, CDR1 SGDLS and CDR2 YYNGEE. CDR3: CASSVGQLYQPQHF. The CDR3 nucleotides are TGTGCCAGCAGCGTAGGACAACTATATCAGCCCCAGCATTTT.

A note on this clone: At one end, the junction sequence differs from germline, possibly due to a read error. The sample contains more than one DNA sequence encoding this CDR3. V gene TRBV5-6 combines with J gene TRBJ1-6; perhaps TRBD1 as D (5 bases). Germline V gene sequence: CDR1 SGHDT, CDR2 YYEEEE. The CDR3 is 14 amino acids. The CDR3 sequence is CASSLLGGDSPLHF. The CDR3 DNA sequence: TGCGCCAGCAGCTTGTTGGGGGGTGATTCACCCCTCCACTTT.

V and J are TRBV30 and TRBJ2-7; D ambiguous. Germline lookup yields CDR1 GTSNPN and CDR2 SVGIG (reference sequence). This CDR3 has 11 amino acids. Trimming took 5 bases from V and 2 from J, leaving 7 bases between them. The CDR3 is CAWAGTYEQYF. CDR3 in DNA: TGTGCCTGGGCTGGGACCTACGAGCAGTACTTC.

The chain employs TRBV19 and TRBJ2-5; D might be TRBD2 (6 bases). Germline values: CDR1 LNHDA, CDR2 SQIVND (reference sequence). Deletions cut 4 bases from V and 4 bases from J, with 22 bases between. This CDR3 has 17 amino acids. The CDR3 DNA reads TGTGCCAGTAGTACCCGATCTAGCGAGAATCCCCGAGAGACCCAGTACTTC. This encodes CASSTRSSENPRETQYF. Together with reference TRBV19 and TRBJ2-5, the CDR3 gives the full variable domain: DGGITQSPKYLFRKEGQNVTLSCEQNLNHDAMYWYRQDPGQGLRLIYYSQIVNDFQKGDIAEGYSVSREKKESFPLTVTSAQKNPTAFYLCASSTRSSENPRETQYFGPGTRLLVL.

The chain employs TRBV5-5 and TRBJ2-7, with TRBD1 matching 7 bases. Germline V gives CDR1 SGHKS, CDR2 YYEKEE (reference sequence). The trim removed 2 bases at V and 2 bases at J, leaving 7 bases unmatched. This CDR3 is built from 15 residues. The chain's CDR3 is CASSFGTVLPYEQYF. CDR3 bases: TGTGCCAGCAGCTTCGGGACAGTGCTACCCTACGAGCAGTACTTC.

The chain couples TRBV11-2 to TRBJ2-1, with 12 bases that match TRBD1. CDR1 and CDR2 from the germline V gene are SGHAT and FQNNGV. Losses at the gene ends were 5 bases for V and 7 bases for J; bases not matched to a gene: 9. The CDR3 runs to 16 residues. The CDR3 loop is CASSRGTGGAWNEQFF. The CDR3 nucleotides are TGTGCCAGCAGCCGCGGGACAGGGGGCGCGTGGAATGAGCAGTTCTTC. Drawing the rest from reference TRBV11-2 and TRBJ2-1, the complete variable domain is EAGVAQSPRYKIIEKRQSVAFWCNPISGHATLYWYQQILGQGPKLLIQFQNNGVVDDSQLPKDRFSAERLKGVDSTLKIQPAKLEDSAVYLCASSRGTGGAWNEQFFGPGTRLTVL.